This T cell receptor (beta chain) was obtained from a study of cytomegalovirus exposure and HLA in healthy donors. CDR1 and CDR2 from the germline V gene are SGHAT and FQNNGV. Trimming removed 2 bases at V and 2 bases at J, with 11 bases between. The CDR3 covers 15 residues. PCR primers comprised 60 Vbeta and 13 Jbeta primers. The assay was immunoSEQ multiplex PCR, and TCRdb's table has in-frame clones only and misses some. Here the sample spans 30,000 to 45,000 clones, 84% being singletons. The specimen sequenced was PBMCs. This TCR derives from a young woman in good health and CMV-seronegative. This chain joins TRBV11-2 and TRBJ2-3; D is undetermined. The CDR3 reads CASSLHSRLTDTQYF. CDR3 nucleotide sequence: TGTGCCAGCAGCTTACATAGCCGGCTCACAGATACGCAGTATTTT. The full variable domain, rest sourced from reference TRBV11-2 and TRBJ2-3, is EAGVAQSPRYKIIEKRQSVAFWCNPISGHATLYWYQQILGQGPKLLIQFQNNGVVDDSQLPKDRFSAERLKGVDSTLKIQPAKLEDSAVYLCASSLHSRLTDTQYFGPGTRLTVL.